This T cell receptor beta chain was captured by sequencing in a study of Ad26.COV2.S vaccination and SARS-CoV-2 variants. Overall study context: Intramuscular Ad26.COV2.S doses were given once or twice, 56 days apart.

Trimming cost V 0 bases and J 3 bases, with 12 bases left between them. This CDR3 contains 15 residues. The V gene's germline CDR1 is MNHEY and CDR2 SVGEGT. The sample's treatment: about 20 received Ad26.COV2.S at low or high dose, single or two shots; about five received placebo; per-sample allocation not given. After the first vaccine or placebo injection, samples were drawn on day 63. Donation was by an adult aged 18-55 years who was in Boston. Sequenced by immunoSEQ multiplex PCR; TCRdb stores in-frame clones only, minus some. The sample includes about 480,000 clones, roughly 85% of them seen just once.

The genes are TRBV6-2 or TRBV6-3 and TRBJ2-7; perhaps TRBD1 as D (6 bases). The source of this sequence is a person between 18 and 60 years old who received the Ad26.COV2.S COVID-19 vaccine or a placebo. The material sequenced was peripheral blood, taken in a trial of Ad26.COV2.S vaccine versus placebo. The chain's CDR3 is CASSYSPDRGYEQYF. CDR3 bases: TGTGCCAGCAGTTACTCCCCGGACAGAGGCTACGAGCAGTACTTC.